One and the same sample provided the 5 T cell receptor beta chains below, sequenced in a study of beta chain features in type 1 diabetes. Findings and caveats of the study: TCRB CDR3s from Type 1 diabetes patients were moderately but significantly shorter in all four CD4+ subsets.

Reverse transcribing all isolated RNA meant expressed TCRB transcripts were sequenced. Measured with immunoSEQ multiplex PCR; TCRdb has only the in-frame clones, and not every one. The sample carries about 360,000 clones, roughly 12% recorded once. These receptors are not linked to any known antigen. The sequencing sample was made of naive CD4+ T cells from blood. These receptors all stem from a woman younger than 35 with type 1 diabetes.

The sample holds a few counts of this clone. Other DNA sequences in the sample encode the same CDR3. This chain connects TRBV7-2 to TRBJ2-7; tentatively, D is TRBD2 (5 bases). Germline V gene data show CDR1 as SGHTA and CDR2 as FQGNSA. Trimming took 0 bases from V and 3 from J, leaving 9 bases between them. CDR3 size: 14 residues. The CDR3 region is CASSLAAGGYEQYF. The CDR3 coding sequence is TGTGCCAGCAGCTTAGCGGCGGGCGGCTACGAGCAGTACTTC.

This clone turned up a few times. The chain recombines TRBV4-1 with TRBJ1-5; 7 bases agree with TRBD1. CDR3 length: 15 amino acids. V dropped 6 bases and J dropped 3; count of bases not matched to a gene: 8. Germline CDR1 and CDR2: MGHRA and YSYEKL. The CDR3 nucleotides read TGCGCCAGCAGTCGTACGACAGGGATCAATCAGCCCCAGCATTTT. Translating gives CASSRTTGINQPQHF.

This clone was picked up a small number of times. The chain employs TRBV29-1 and TRBJ2-2; 9 positions agree with TRBD2. The junction had 7 bases not matched to a gene; V was cut back by 4 bases and J by 4 bases. Germline CDR1 SQVTM, CDR2 ANQGSEA. The CDR3 has 15 amino acids. CDR3 nucleotide sequence: TGCAGCGTTGGCAAAGGGACTAGCTTCACCGGGGAGCTGTTTTTT. Translated, it gives CSVGKGTSFTGELFF.

This clone was found a few times. The chain combines TRBV19 with TRBJ2-1, with 9 bases that match TRBD2. The germline gives CDR1 LNHDA, CDR2 SQIVND (reference sequence). Trimming at V came to 4 bases and at J to 2 bases, leaving 6 bases not matched to a gene. The CDR3 is made up of 16 amino acids. This CDR3 is CASSNLGLATYNEQFF. CDR3 nucleotides: TGTGCCAGTAGTAATCTGGGACTAGCAACCTACAATGAGCAGTTCTTC.

V gene TRBV29-1 combines with J gene TRBJ1-1, with D uncertain. V lost 1 base and J 10 bases, leaving 7 bases between the germline ends. The CDR3 contains 10 residues. Germline CDR1 and CDR2: SQVTM and ANQGSEA. CDR3 DNA sequence: TGCAGCGTTGAAGGAGGAGGAGCTTTCTTT. This sequence encodes CSVEGGGAFF.